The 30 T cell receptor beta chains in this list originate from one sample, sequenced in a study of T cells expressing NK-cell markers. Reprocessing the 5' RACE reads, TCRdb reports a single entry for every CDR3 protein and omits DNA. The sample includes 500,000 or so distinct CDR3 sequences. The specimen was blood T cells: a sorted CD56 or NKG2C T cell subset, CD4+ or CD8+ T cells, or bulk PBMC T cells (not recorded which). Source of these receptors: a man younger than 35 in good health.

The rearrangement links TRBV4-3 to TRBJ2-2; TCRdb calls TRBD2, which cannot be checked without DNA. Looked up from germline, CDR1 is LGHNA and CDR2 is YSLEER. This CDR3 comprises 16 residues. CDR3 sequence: CASSQIREKNTGELFF.

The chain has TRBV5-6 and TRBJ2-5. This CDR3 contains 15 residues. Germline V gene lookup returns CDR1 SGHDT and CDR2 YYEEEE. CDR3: CASSLASGSQETQYF.

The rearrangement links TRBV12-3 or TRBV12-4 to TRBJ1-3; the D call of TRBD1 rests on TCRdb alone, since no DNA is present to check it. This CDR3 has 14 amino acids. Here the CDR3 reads CASRGPGTLNTIYF.

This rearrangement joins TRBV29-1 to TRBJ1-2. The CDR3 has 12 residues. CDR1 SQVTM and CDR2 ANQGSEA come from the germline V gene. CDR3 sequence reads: CSATQGGLGYTF. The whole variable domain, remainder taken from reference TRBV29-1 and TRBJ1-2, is SAVISQKPSRDICQRGTSLTIQCQVDSQVTMMFWYRQQPGQSLTLIATANQGSEATYESGFVIDKFPISRPNLTFSTLTVSNMSPEDSSIYLCSATQGGLGYTFGSGTRLTVV.

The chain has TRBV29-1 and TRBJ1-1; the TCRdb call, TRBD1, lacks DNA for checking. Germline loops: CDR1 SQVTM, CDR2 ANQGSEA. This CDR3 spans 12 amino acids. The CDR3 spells CSVATGGTEAFF.

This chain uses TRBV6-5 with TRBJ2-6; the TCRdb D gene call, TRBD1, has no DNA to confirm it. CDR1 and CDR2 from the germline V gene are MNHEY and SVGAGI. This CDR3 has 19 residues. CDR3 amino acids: CASSYLRDRGLSGANVLTF.

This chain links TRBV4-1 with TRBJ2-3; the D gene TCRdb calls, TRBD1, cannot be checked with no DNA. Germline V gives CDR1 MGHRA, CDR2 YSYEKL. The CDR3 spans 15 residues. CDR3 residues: CASSHIDRATDTQYF.

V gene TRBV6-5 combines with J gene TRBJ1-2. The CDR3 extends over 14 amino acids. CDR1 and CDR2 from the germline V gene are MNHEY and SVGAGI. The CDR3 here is CASSATISNYGYTF.

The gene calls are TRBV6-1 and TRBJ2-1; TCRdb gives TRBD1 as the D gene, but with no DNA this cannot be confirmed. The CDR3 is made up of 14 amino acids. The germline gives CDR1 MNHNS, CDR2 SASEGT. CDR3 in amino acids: CASSARTGINEQFF.

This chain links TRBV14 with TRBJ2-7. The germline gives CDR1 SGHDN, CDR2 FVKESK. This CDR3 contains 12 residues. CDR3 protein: CASSAGPYEQYF.

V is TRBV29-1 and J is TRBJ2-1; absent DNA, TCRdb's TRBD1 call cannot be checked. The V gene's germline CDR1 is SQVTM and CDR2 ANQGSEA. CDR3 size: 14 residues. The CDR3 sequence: CSVGNPVSYNEQFF.

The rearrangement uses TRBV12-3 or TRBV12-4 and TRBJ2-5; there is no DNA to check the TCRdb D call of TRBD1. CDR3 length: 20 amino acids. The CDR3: CASRSGQGPLTTDLHRTQYF.

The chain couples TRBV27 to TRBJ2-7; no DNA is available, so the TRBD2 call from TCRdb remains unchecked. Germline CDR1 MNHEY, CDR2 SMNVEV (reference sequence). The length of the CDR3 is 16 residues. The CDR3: CASSFGLAGGPDEQYF.

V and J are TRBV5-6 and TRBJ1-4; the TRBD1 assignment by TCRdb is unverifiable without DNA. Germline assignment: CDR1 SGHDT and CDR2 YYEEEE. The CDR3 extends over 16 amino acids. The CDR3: CASSLVGTESNEKLFF. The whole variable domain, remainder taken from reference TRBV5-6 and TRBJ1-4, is DAGVTQSPTHLIKTRGQQVTLRCSPKSGHDTVSWYQQALGQGPQFIFQYYEEEERQRGNFPDRFSGHQFPNYSSELNVNALLLGDSALYLCASSLVGTESNEKLFFGSGTQLSVL.

The CDR3 sequence is CATSGGLAGSYNEQFF. The chain recombines TRBV24-1 with TRBJ2-1; TCRdb's D gene call, TRBD2, goes unchecked for lack of DNA. This CDR3 is built from 16 residues. The germline V gene has CDR1 KGHDR and CDR2 SFDVKD.

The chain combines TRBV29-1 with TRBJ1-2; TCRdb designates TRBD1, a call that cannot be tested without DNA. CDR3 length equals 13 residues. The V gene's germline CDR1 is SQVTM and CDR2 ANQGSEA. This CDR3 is CSVDPGGGAGYTF.

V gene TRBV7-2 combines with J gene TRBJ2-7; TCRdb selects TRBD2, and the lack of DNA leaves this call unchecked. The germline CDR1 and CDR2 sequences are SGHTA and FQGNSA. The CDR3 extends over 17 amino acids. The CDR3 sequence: CASSLGRAGWSSYEQYF. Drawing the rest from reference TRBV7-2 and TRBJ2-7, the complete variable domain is GAGVSQSPSNKVTEKGKDVELRCDPISGHTALYWYRQSLGQGLEFLIYFQGNSAPDKSGLPSDRFSAERTGGSVSTLTIQRTQQEDSAVYLCASSLGRAGWSSYEQYFGPGTRLTVT.

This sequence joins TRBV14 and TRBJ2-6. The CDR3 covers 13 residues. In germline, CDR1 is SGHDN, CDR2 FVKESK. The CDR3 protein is CASSQAGANVLTF. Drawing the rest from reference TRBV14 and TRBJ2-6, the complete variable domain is EAGVTQFPSHSVIEKGQTVTLRCDPISGHDNLYWYRRVMGKEIKFLLHFVKESKQDESGMPNNRFLAERTGGTYSTLKVQPAELEDSGVYFCASSQAGANVLTFGAGSRLTVL.

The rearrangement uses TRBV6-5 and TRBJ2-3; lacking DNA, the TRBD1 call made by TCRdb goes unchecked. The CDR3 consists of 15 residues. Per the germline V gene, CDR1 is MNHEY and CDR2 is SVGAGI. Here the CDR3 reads CASSSLPGGTDTQYF.

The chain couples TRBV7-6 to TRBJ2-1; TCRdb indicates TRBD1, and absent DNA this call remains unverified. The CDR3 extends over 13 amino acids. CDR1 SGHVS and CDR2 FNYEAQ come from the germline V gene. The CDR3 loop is CASNPGQLGEQFF.

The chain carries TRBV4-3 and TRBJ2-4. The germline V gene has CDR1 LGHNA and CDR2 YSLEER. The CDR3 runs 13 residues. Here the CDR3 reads CASSQTSTNIQYF.

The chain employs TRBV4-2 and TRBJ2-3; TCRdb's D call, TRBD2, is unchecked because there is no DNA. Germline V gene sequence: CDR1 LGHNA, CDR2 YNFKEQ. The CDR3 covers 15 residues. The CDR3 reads CASSQETSLKDTQYF.

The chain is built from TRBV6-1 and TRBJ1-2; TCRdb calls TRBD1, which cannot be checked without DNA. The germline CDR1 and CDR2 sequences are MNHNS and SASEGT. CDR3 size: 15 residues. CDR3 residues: CASSPGTGGNYGYTF.

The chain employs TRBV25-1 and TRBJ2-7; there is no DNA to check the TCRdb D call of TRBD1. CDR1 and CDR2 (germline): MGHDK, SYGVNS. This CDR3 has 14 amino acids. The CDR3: CASSDRTGGAEQYF.

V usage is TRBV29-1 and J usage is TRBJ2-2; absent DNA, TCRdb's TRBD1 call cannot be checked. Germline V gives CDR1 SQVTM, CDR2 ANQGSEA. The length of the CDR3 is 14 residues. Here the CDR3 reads CSVEPGQGTGELFF.

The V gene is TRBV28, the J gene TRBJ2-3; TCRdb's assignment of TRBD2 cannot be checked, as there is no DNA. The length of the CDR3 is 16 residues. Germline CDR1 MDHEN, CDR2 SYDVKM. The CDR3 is CASSPGREGGTDTQYF.

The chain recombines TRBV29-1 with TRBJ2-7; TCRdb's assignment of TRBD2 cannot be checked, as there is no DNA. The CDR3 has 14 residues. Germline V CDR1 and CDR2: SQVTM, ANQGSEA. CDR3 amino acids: CSAQSGTASYEQYF.

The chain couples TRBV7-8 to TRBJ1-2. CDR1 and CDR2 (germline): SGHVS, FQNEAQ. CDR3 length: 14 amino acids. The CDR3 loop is CASSFRKGGVGYTF.

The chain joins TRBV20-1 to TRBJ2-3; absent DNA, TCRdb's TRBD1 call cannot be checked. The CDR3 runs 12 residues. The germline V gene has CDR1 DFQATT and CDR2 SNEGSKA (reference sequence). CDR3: CSASAGTGTQYF.

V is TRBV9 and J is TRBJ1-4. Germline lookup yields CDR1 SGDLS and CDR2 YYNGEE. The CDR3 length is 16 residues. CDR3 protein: CASSVGGSGPGEKLFF.